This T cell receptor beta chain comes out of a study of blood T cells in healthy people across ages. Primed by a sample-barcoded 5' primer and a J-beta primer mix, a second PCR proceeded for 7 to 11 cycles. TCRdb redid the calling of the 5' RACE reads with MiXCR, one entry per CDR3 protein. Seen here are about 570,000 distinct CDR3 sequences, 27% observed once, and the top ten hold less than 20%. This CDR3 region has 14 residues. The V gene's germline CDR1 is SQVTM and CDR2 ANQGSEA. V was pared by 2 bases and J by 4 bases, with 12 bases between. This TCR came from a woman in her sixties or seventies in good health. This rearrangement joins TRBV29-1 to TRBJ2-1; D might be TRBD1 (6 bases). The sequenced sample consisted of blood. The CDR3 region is CSVERFTGYNEQFF. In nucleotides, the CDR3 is TGCAGCGTTGAACGGTTCACAGGGTACAATGAGCAGTTCTTC.